This T cell receptor beta chain was recorded in a study of early T cells in non-severe SARS-CoV-2 infection. Turning to the study itself: Sequencing input comprised bulk RNA from unsorted whole blood; chain pairing was not available.

This clonotype occurred many times. Its target is not known. Separate cDNA molecules each had unique molecular identifiers attached to them. In TCRdb, the 5' RACE reads were re-called with MiXCR into one record per CDR3 protein. The sample shows 65,000 to 75,000 distinct CDR3 sequences, 9.5% to 13% of them seen only once. Trimming took 1 base from V and 4 from J, leaving 6 bases between them. Per germline, CDR1 GTSNPN and CDR2 SVGIG (reference sequence). The CDR3 has 12 amino acids. General study results and limits: Missing private and CD4 specificities, VDJdb matching favored anti-spike CD8 responses.

This chain joins TRBV30 and TRBJ2-3; D is perhaps TRBD1 (6 bases). The specimen was whole blood. The clonotype comes from an adult who was a healthcare worker with PCR-confirmed SARS-CoV-2 infection or an uninfected control (not recorded which). CDR3 residues: CAWSEGADTQYF. For the CDR3, the DNA is TGTGCCTGGAGTGAGGGGGCAGATACGCAGTATTTT.